These 15 T cell receptor beta chains originate from one sample sequenced in a study of CXCR3-negative and CXCR3-positive naive CD8 T cells. Study-level points and caveats: More hydrophobic TRB CDR3s occurred in CXCR3-positive than in CXCR3-negative naive cells.

TRB cDNA libraries were made by UMI-labeled 5' RACE. Using the 5' RACE reads, TCRdb records one entry per CDR3 protein without DNA. The data show over 50,000 distinct CDR3 sequences, and the top ten clones hold about 0.78%. What these receptors recognize is not known. Specimen: naive CXCR3+ CD8+ T cells from blood. The subset here: CD45RO-CCR7+CD27+CD95- naive CD8+ T cells expressing CXCR3 (TNR3+). These TCRs come from a human donor in good health. Some clones in this sample may be carry-over from other donors' samples.

The chain carries TRBV20-1 and TRBJ2-7; TCRdb's D call, TRBD2, is unchecked because there is no DNA. Germline CDR1 reads DFQATT; CDR2 reads SNEGSKA (reference sequence). The CDR3 is made up of 12 amino acids. CDR3 residues: CSAREEGYEQYF.

The chain has TRBV12-3 or TRBV12-4 and TRBJ1-5. The CDR3 is made up of 12 amino acids. The CDR3 sequence is CASSLMDQPQHF.

The chain recombines TRBV29-1 with TRBJ1-3. Germline V gene data show CDR1 as SQVTM and CDR2 as ANQGSEA. This CDR3 region has 14 residues. CDR3 sequence: CSVETPSLGNTIYF.

CDR3 sequence reads: CASSLSVGELFF. This sequence joins TRBV7-9 and TRBJ2-2. The CDR3 extends over 12 amino acids. Germline V gene lookup returns CDR1 SEHNR and CDR2 FQNEAQ (reference sequence).

The rearrangement joins TRBV4-2 to TRBJ2-7. The CDR3 extends over 12 amino acids. CDR1 is LGHNA, CDR2 YNFKEQ, per germline. Here the CDR3 reads CASSQDLYEQYF.

The chain links TRBV7-3 to TRBJ2-7; TCRdb's assignment of TRBD2 cannot be checked, as there is no DNA. Per the germline V gene, CDR1 is SGHTA and CDR2 is FQGTGA. This CDR3 has 14 residues. CDR3 in amino acids: CASSSLGGGDEQYF.

The chain combines TRBV29-1 with TRBJ2-7; TCRdb names TRBD1, which stays unverified in the absence of DNA. CDR3 size: 13 residues. CDR1 is SQVTM, CDR2 ANQGSEA, per germline. Here the CDR3 reads CSATGQTSYEQYF.

The V and J genes are TRBV6-1 and TRBJ2-1; TCRdb gives TRBD2 as the D gene, but with no DNA this cannot be confirmed. The germline V gene has CDR1 MNHNS and CDR2 SASEGT. The CDR3 has 15 residues. The CDR3 region is CASSGLAGGQNEQFF.

This sequence joins TRBV20-1 and TRBJ1-1. The CDR3 contains 11 residues. CDR1 DFQATT and CDR2 SNEGSKA come from the germline V gene (reference sequence). The chain's CDR3 is CSALRVTEAFF.

The CDR3: CASSWDFSTDTQYF. This chain links TRBV27 with TRBJ2-3; lacking DNA, the TRBD2 call made by TCRdb goes unchecked. Germline-derived CDR1 and CDR2 are MNHEY and SMNVEV (reference sequence). This CDR3 spans 14 amino acids.

This chain links TRBV12-3 or TRBV12-4 with TRBJ2-3; with no DNA, the TCRdb D assignment of TRBD1 cannot be verified. The CDR3 extends over 16 amino acids. This CDR3 reads CASSFGPQGPTDTQYF.

This chain connects TRBV4-2 to TRBJ2-4; TCRdb proposes TRBD2, but this gene call is untestable without DNA. Germline V gives CDR1 LGHNA, CDR2 YNFKEQ. The CDR3 totals 16 residues. The CDR3 is CASSLEREAFKNIQYF.

This rearrangement joins TRBV5-1 to TRBJ2-7. CDR3 length: 12 residues. The germline V gene encodes CDR1 SGHRS and CDR2 YFSETQ. The CDR3 sequence: CASSSDRAEQYF.

This chain joins TRBV29-1 and TRBJ2-1; TCRdb designates TRBD2, a call that cannot be tested without DNA. The V gene's germline CDR1 is SQVTM and CDR2 ANQGSEA. The CDR3 sequence is 16 residues long. This CDR3 reads CSVARGGRAPYNEQFF.

The chain links TRBV29-1 to TRBJ2-1. CDR3 length: 12 residues. Germline lookup yields CDR1 SQVTM and CDR2 ANQGSEA. This CDR3 reads CSVDDRYNEQFF.